The source of this T cell receptor (beta chain) is a study of PD-L1 blockade in urothelial cancer. For the study at large: Patients went on atezolizumab around 2014, receiving 1,200 mg intravenously every 3 weeks. Male sex and bladder-origin urothelial cancer were recorded for twenty-five of 29 patients. The researchers analyzed blood 3 weeks (second dose) and 6 weeks after treatment start. Blood-derived samples held a median around 130,000 T cells.

Time point in this sample: pretreatment peripheral blood. The germline V gene encodes CDR1 SGHTA and CDR2 FQGTGA. V lost 5 bases and J lost 4; bases outside the gene matches: 6. The CDR3 sequence is 14 residues long. Sequenced by immunoSEQ multiplex PCR; TCRdb stores in-frame clones only, minus some. The repertoire holds 95,000 to 100,000 clones, with more than 75% as singletons. The sequence derives from a man aged 60 to 75 with urothelial cancer. The sample consisted of PBMCs, taken around atezolizumab (anti-PD-L1) treatment. The chain links TRBV7-3 to TRBJ2-3; 7 positions agree with TRBD2. CDR3 loop: CASSPGGRSDTQYF. CDR3 coding DNA: TGTGCCAGCAGCCCCGGGGGGAGATCAGATACGCAGTATTTT.